The rows below give T cell receptor beta chains drawn from one sample of a study of identifying expanded T cells in peripheral blood. Method: immunoSEQ multiplex PCR; TCRdb's copy keeps in-frame clones and lacks some. The sample lists 50,000 to 75,000 clones; over 75% were seen once. The sequenced sample consisted of blood. The receptors shown here come from a person aged 18-69 years in good health. The CDR3 runs from the conserved cysteine through the conserved F or W. A D gene is named only where the DNA matches it firmly. Clone size is shown for a subset of rows, as once, few, many or a class of expanded clone.

v_call	d_call	clone_size	j_call	cdr3_nt	cdr3_aa
TRBV6-6	-	-	TRBJ2-1	TGTGCCAGCAGTTACGGGGGCTCCTACAATGAGCAGTTCTTC	CASSYGGSYNEQFF
TRBV2	TRBD1	few	TRBJ1-2	TGTGCCAGCAGTGCGACAGGGTTCTATGGCTACACCTTC	CASSATGFYGYTF
TRBV9	-	-	TRBJ1-6	TGTGCCAGCAGCGTCCTGACAGGAGGTTCACCCCTCCACTTT	CASSVLTGGSPLHF
TRBV5-5	TRBD2	-	TRBJ2-1	TGTGCCAGCAGCTTGCTAGCGGGAGTCGTTTATGAGCAGTTCTTC	CASSLLAGVVYEQFF
TRBV25-1	-	-	TRBJ1-1	TGTGCCAGCAGTGACAGGGAGGTGAACACTGAAGCTTTCTTT	CASSDREVNTEAFF
TRBV5-6	TRBD2	-	TRBJ2-7	TGTGCCAGCAGCCGCCCCGCGGGGGTCTCTCCTAGCGAGCAGTACTTC	CASSRPAGVSPSEQYF
TRBV4-1	-	-	TRBJ1-6	TGCGCCAGCAGCCAAATCCGTGCCCGGACCCTCCACTTT	CASSQIRARTLHF
TRBV18	-	once	TRBJ1-1	TGTGCCAGCTCCGAATCCCAGAGTAACACTGAAGCTTTCTTT	CASSESQSNTEAFF
TRBV5-5	-	-	TRBJ2-3	TGTGCCAGCAGCTTGGCTGCCATCGGCGGCACAGATACGCAGTATTTT	CASSLAAIGGTDTQYF
TRBV2	-	-	TRBJ1-5	TGTGCCAGCAGTGGGGCCATAACTAATCAGCCCCAGCATTTT	CASSGAITNQPQHF
TRBV2	-	-	TRBJ2-2	TGTGCCAGCAGTGAACAGGGTCACACCGGGGAGCTGTTTTTT	CASSEQGHTGELFF
TRBV4-1	-	few	TRBJ1-4	TGCGCCAGCAGCCAAGATCGCGGGAGGGCGTCTAATGAAAAACTGTTTTTT	CASSQDRGRASNEKLFF
TRBV19	-	-	TRBJ1-2	TGTGCCAGTAGTAGCAGGGACACCTCCGGTGGCTACACCTTC	CASSSRDTSGGYTF
TRBV7-8	-	-	TRBJ1-3	TGTGCCAGCTCGTTTGGGACCCGCTCTGGAAACACCATATATTTT	CASSFGTRSGNTIYF
TRBV2	-	-	TRBJ1-2	TGTGCCAGCAGTGAAGGGTACAGTCCATATGGCTACACCTTC	CASSEGYSPYGYTF
TRBV15	-	-	TRBJ1-1	TGTGCCACCAGCAGGGGCTACACTGAAGCTTTCTTT	CATSRGYTEAFF
TRBV5-5	-	once	TRBJ1-1	TGTGCCAGCAGCTTTGTGGGGAGAACTGAAGCTTTCTTT	CASSFVGRTEAFF
TRBV10-3	-	-	TRBJ1-3	TGTGCCATCAGGGGGGCAGGAAACACCATATATTTT	CAIRGAGNTIYF
TRBV11-2	-	-	TRBJ2-7	TGTGCCAGCAGCTTATATGGGACACACTACGAGCAGTACTTC	CASSLYGTHYEQYF
TRBV7-2	-	-	TRBJ2-2	TGTGCCAGCAGCTCACAGGGTCTTAGGACCGGGGAGCTGTTTTTT	CASSSQGLRTGELFF
TRBV5-1	TRBD2	-	TRBJ2-7	TGCGCCAGCAGCTCCGCCGAAAGACTAGCGGGAGGCGAGCAGTACTTC	CASSSAERLAGGEQYF
TRBV5-1	-	few	TRBJ1-2	TGCGCCAGCAATTTGAACGGGGGATGGTATGGCTACACCTTC	CASNLNGGWYGYTF
TRBV4-1	TRBD2	-	TRBJ2-1	TGCGCCAGCAGCCAAGCTCTAGGGACTAGCGGGAGGGCCAATGAGCAGTTCTTC	CASSQALGTSGRANEQFF
TRBV6-6	-	-	TRBJ2-7	TGTGCCAGCAGTTACTCAGGACGAGCCTACGAGCAGTACTTC	CASSYSGRAYEQYF
TRBV27	-	medium-sized	TRBJ2-7	TGTGCCAGCAGTTTATCGAAGGGTGGTTGGGAGCAGTACTTC	CASSLSKGGWEQYF
TRBV19	-	-	TRBJ2-1	TGTGCCAGTACCCGACCGGGCCCAGGGCCGGATGAGCAGTTCTTC	CASTRPGPGPDEQFF
TRBV5-1	-	-	TRBJ2-3	TGCGCCAGCAGCCAATACCTTGCCACAGATACGCAGTATTTT	CASSQYLATDTQYF
TRBV7-2	TRBD1	once	TRBJ2-3	TGTGCCAGCAGCTCCAGCCGGGACAGGGGGCGGGATACGCAGTATTTT	CASSSSRDRGRDTQYF
TRBV2	TRBD1	-	TRBJ2-2	TGTGCCAGCAGTCGACAGGGCTCCGGGGAGCTGTTTTTT	CASSRQGSGELFF
TRBV5-6	-	once	TRBJ2-5	TGTGCCAGCAGCTCGATGAACTGGGAGACCCAGTACTTC	CASSSMNWETQYF
TRBV10-3	-	-	TRBJ1-1	TGTGCCATCAGTCCGGGACGGCTCACTGAAGCTTTCTTT	CAISPGRLTEAFF
TRBV5-6	-	-	TRBJ1-4	TGTGCCAGCAGCTTGGCAAGGGACACAAGGGAGGGATGGGAAAAACTGTTTTTT	CASSLARDTREGWEKLFF
TRBV6-5	-	-	TRBJ1-5	TGTGCCAGCGGTTGGGTTCGCAATCAGCCCCAGCATTTT	CASGWVRNQPQHF
TRBV5-1	-	-	TRBJ2-7	TGCGCCAGCAGCCCATCTCAGACGGGTACCTACGAGCAGTACTTC	CASSPSQTGTYEQYF
TRBV7-9	-	-	TRBJ1-2	TGTGCCAGCAGCGATAGACTTCCCTATGGCTACACCTTC	CASSDRLPYGYTF
TRBV5-1	-	-	TRBJ2-1	TGCGCCAGCAGGCTTGCAGGTTTGAATGAGCAGTTCTTC	CASRLAGLNEQFF
TRBV5-1	-	-	TRBJ1-2	TGCGCCAGCAGCAGTTCGTCCTTGGGACACTTCAATGGCTACACCTTC	CASSSSSLGHFNGYTF
TRBV19	TRBD1	-	TRBJ1-2	TGTGCCAGTAGTAGAGGGACAGCTAACTATGGCTACACCTTC	CASSRGTANYGYTF
TRBV6-5	-	-	TRBJ1-1	TGTGCCAGCAGTAAGGGGCTGGGTACTGAAGCTTTCTTT	CASSKGLGTEAFF
TRBV9	-	-	TRBJ2-1	TGTGCCAGCAGCGTGGGGGTGGCTGAGCAGTTCTTC	CASSVGVAEQFF
TRBV10-2	-	-	TRBJ1-2	TGCGCCAGCAGGGGGGAAGGAGATACAAGATTTAACTATGGCTACACCTTC	CASRGEGDTRFNYGYTF
TRBV9	-	-	TRBJ1-2	TGTGCCAGCAGCGACCGATTTGGCTACACCTTC	CASSDRFGYTF
TRBV28	-	-	TRBJ1-5	TGTGCCAGCAGTTCAGGGTTGCGGCCCCAGCATTTT	CASSSGLRPQHF
TRBV7-8	-	-	TRBJ2-1	TGTGCCAGCAGCTTAGCGAGGCGGGCCTCCTACAATGAGCAGTTCTTC	CASSLARRASYNEQFF
TRBV11-2	TRBD2	-	TRBJ2-3	TGTGCCAGCAGCTCCCCCGGACTAGCGGCAAGCACAGATACGCAGTATTTT	CASSSPGLAASTDTQYF
TRBV25-1	-	once	TRBJ2-2	TGTGCCAGCAGTGAACCGGGGGCAGGCACCGGGGAGCTGTTTTTT	CASSEPGAGTGELFF
TRBV11-2	-	-	TRBJ2-2	TGTGCCAGCAGCTCCGAGGGGCACGGGGAGCTGTTTTTT	CASSSEGHGELFF
TRBV5-1	-	-	TRBJ1-3	TGCGCCAGCAGCTTCGGGCTGTCCTTAGGGAACACCATATATTTT	CASSFGLSLGNTIYF
TRBV19	-	-	TRBJ2-6	TGTGCCAGTAGCTCCTCTAGTGCTGGGGCCAACGTCCTGACTTTC	CASSSSSAGANVLTF
TRBV9	TRBD2	-	TRBJ2-2	TGTGCCAGCAGCGTAGGGAGCGGGGGGCGGAACACCGGGGAGCTGTTTTTT	CASSVGSGGRNTGELFF
TRBV6-6	-	-	TRBJ1-2	TGTGCCAGCAGCTCAAGCGACCTCTCAGCCTATGGCTACACCTTC	CASSSSDLSAYGYTF
TRBV29-1	-	-	TRBJ1-2	TGCAGCGTTGAAAACCGCGAGAACTATGGCTACACCTTC	CSVENRENYGYTF
TRBV6-4	-	-	TRBJ1-5	TGTGCCAGCAGTGAACAAGCTAGCAATCAGCCCCAGCATTTT	CASSEQASNQPQHF
TRBV10-3	TRBD1	-	TRBJ2-7	TGTGCCATCAGTGAGATGGGGACAGGGGGATCCTACGAGCAGTACTTC	CAISEMGTGGSYEQYF
TRBV18	-	-	TRBJ1-2	TGTGCCAGCTCACCTGCCATACAAGATGGCTACACCTTC	CASSPAIQDGYTF
TRBV15	-	-	TRBJ1-3	TGTGCCACCAGCAGTCTCAGGGGAGGCGCTGGAAACACCATATATTTT	CATSSLRGGAGNTIYF
TRBV5-6	-	many	TRBJ1-4	TGTGCCAGCAGCACCGGGACACTAGCAACTAATGAAAAACTGTTTTTT	CASSTGTLATNEKLFF
TRBV6-1	-	-	TRBJ2-7	TGTGCCAGCAGTGAAAGGTGGAGGGATAACTACGAGCAGTACTTC	CASSERWRDNYEQYF
TRBV4-2	-	-	TRBJ2-3	TGTGCCAGCAGCCAAGAAAGAGGGGATACGCAGTATTTT	CASSQERGDTQYF
TRBV6-5	-	-	TRBJ1-1	TGTGCCAGCAGTAAGGTTAGGGGGGGAAACACTGAAGCTTTCTTT	CASSKVRGGNTEAFF